This T cell receptor (beta chain) is drawn from a study of blood T cell repertoires in COVID-19. At the level of the study: The samples span acute and convalescent COVID-19 from the United States, Italy and Spain.

Authors' data handling: Counts of nucleated cells, estimated from reference gene primer amplification, were obtained. The repertoire was sequenced with immunoSEQ multiplex PCR; TCRdb's copy has only in-frame clones and lacks some. Clonal size and the V and J genes are those of that table, whereas D and trimming came from the DNA. The sample lists under 200,000 clones; 60% to 85% were seen once. CDR1 and CDR2 from the germline V gene are MNHEY and SMNVEV (reference sequence). The V and J ends lost 4 bases and 4 bases respectively, with 22 bases between them. The CDR3 has 17 residues. Material: peripheral blood. The V call is TRBV27, the J call TRBJ1-2; weak D call: TRBD1 (6 bases). This TCR came from a man aged 55 to 69 with acute or convalescent COVID-19. CDR3 nucleotides: TGTGCCAGCAGTTCCCCGGACAGACCCCTGAATATCTATGGCTACACCTTC. Its translation is CASSSPDRPLNIYGYTF.